The clone carrying this T cell receptor beta chain was detected a few times. Its antigen is unknown. Trimming shortened V by 0 bases and J by 4 bases, and 3 bases separated the two germline ends. CDR1 MRHNA and CDR2 SNTAGT come from the germline V gene. This CDR3 is 13 amino acids long. This sample is drawn from a study of cytomegalovirus exposure and HLA in healthy donors. On the study more broadly: One earlier analysis, a look at 180 million or so T cells, found about 110 million unique TCR beta sequences.

Findings and limits, study-wide: Follow-up analysis found HLA locus-dependent TCR association rates, highest for DRB1 and lowest for HLA-C. In presence/absence analyses, roughly uniform sequencing depth across donors was assumed.

Use of 60 Vbeta and 13 Jbeta primers characterized the PCR. Repertoires were generated with immunoSEQ multiplex PCR, while TCRdb's copy carries only in-frame clones and drops some. Among more than 80,000 clones listed, 69% were seen once. Sequenced sample: PBMCs. The genes are TRBV6-4 and TRBJ2-2; D gene ambiguous. The receptor's source is a man between 45 and 60 years old in good health and CMV-seronegative. The CDR3 protein is CASSDSGTGELFF. Here the CDR3 DNA reads TGTGCCAGCAGTGACTCCGGCACCGGGGAGCTGTTTTTT.